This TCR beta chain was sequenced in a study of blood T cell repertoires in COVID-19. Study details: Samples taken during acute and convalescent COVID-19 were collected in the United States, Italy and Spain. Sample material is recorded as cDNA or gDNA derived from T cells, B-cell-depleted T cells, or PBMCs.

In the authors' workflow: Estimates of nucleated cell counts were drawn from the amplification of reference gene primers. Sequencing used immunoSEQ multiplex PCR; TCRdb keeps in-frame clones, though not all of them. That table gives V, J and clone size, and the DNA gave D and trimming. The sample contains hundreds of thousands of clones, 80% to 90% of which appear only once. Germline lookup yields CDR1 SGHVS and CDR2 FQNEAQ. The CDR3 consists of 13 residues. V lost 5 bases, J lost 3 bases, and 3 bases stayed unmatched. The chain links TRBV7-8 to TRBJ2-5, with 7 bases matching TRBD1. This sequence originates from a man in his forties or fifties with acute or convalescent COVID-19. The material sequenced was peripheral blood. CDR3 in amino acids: CASSRGQEETQYF. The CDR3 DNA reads TGTGCCAGCAGCAGAGGACAGGAAGAGACCCAGTACTTC.